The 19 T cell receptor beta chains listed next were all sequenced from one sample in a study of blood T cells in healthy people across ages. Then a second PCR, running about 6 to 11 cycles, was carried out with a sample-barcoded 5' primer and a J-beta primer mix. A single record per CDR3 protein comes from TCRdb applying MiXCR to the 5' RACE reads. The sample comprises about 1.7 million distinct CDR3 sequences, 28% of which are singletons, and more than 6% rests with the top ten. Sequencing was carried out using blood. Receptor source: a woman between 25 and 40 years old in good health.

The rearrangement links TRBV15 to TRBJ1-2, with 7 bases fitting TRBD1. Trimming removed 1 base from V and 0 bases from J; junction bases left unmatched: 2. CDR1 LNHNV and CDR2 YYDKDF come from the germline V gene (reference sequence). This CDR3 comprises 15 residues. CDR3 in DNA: TGTGCCACCAGCAGAGGGGGGACAGCTAACTATGGCTACACCTTC. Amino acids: CATSRGGTANYGYTF.

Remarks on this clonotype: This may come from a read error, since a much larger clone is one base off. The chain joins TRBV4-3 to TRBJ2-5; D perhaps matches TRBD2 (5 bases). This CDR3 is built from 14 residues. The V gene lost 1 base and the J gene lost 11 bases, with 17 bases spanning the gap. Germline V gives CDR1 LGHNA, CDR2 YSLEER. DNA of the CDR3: TGCGCCAGCAGCCAAGTACTAGGTTCAGGTGAGCAGTACTTC. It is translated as CASSQVLGSGEQYF.

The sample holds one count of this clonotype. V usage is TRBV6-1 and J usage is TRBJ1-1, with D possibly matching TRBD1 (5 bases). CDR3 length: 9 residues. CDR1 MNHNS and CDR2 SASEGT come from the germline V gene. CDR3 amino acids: CAAGAEAFF. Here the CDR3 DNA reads TGTGCTGCGGGGGCTGAAGCTTTCTTT.

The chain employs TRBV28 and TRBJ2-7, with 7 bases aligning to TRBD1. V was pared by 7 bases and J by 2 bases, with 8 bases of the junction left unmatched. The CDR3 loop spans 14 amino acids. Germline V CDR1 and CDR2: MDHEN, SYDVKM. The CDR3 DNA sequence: TGTGCCAGCACCATCCGACAGGGTGCCTACGAGCAGTACTTC. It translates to CASTIRQGAYEQYF.

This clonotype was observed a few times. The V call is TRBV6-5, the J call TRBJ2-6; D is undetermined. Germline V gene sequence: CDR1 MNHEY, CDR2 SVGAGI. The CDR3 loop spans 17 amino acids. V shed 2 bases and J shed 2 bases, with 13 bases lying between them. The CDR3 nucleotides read TGTGCCAGCAGTTACGGTGTACCAACGGCTGGGGCCAACGTCCTGACTTTC. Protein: CASSYGVPTAGANVLTF.

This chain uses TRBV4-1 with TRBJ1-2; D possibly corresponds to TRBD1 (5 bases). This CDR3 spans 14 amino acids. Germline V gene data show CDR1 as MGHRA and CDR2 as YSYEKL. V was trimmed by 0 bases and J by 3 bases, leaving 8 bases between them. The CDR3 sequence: CASSQDSRDYGYTF. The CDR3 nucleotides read TGCGCCAGCAGCCAAGATAGCAGGGACTATGGCTACACCTTC.

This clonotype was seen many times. This chain's CDR3 is CSVVRATYGYTF. The CDR3 bases are TGCAGCGTTGTGAGGGCGACCTATGGCTACACCTTC. The chain recombines TRBV29-1 with TRBJ1-2; no clear D gene. The length of the CDR3 is 12 residues. Germline CDR1 is SQVTM and CDR2 is ANQGSEA. The V and J ends lost 4 bases and 4 bases respectively, with 10 bases between them.

The CDR3 spells CASSQSLGANGYTF. The CDR3, as DNA: TGCGCCAGCAGCCAATCCCTAGGGGCGAATGGCTACACCTTC. This chain joins TRBV4-3 and TRBJ1-2; D perhaps matches TRBD1 (5 bases). CDR3 length: 14 residues. Germline V CDR1 and CDR2: LGHNA, YSLEER. V lost 2 bases and J lost 6, with 13 bases in between.

This chain's CDR3 is CASGEGDWSTDTQYF. Here the CDR3 DNA reads TGTGCCAGCGGGGAGGGGGATTGGAGCACAGATACGCAGTATTTT. This chain joins TRBV28 and TRBJ2-3, with D perhaps TRBD2 (7 bases). The V end lost 8 bases, the J end lost 0 bases, and 15 bases lay between the germline ends. Germline CDR1 reads MDHEN; CDR2 reads SYDVKM. The CDR3 loop spans 15 amino acids.

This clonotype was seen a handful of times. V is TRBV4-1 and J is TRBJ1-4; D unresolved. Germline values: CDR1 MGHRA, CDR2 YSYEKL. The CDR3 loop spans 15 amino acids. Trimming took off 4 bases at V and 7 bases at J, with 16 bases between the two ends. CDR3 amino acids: CASSLALGYGEKLFF. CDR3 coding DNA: TGCGCCAGCAGCCTCGCATTGGGGTACGGTGAAAAACTGTTTTTT.

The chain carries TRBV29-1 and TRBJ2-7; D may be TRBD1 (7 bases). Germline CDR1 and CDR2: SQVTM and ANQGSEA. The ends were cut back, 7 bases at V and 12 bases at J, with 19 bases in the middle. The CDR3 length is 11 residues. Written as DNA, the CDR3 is TGCAGCGGAGGAGACAGGGAGGTGTGGTACTTC. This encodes CSGGDREVWYF.

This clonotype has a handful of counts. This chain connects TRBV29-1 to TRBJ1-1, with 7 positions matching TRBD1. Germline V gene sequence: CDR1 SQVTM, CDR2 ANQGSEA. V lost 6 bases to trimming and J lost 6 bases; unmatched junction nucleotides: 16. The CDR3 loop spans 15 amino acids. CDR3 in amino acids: CSVRTATGYLAEAFF. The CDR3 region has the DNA TGCAGCGTCCGAACCGCGACAGGGTATCTGGCTGAAGCTTTCTTT.

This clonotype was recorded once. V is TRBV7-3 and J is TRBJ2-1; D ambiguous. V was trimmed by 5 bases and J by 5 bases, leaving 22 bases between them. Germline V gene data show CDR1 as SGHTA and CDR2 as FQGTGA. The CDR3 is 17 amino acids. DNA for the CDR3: TGTGCCAGCAGCCGTTATGGACGAGTGGGGTCTAACAATGAGCAGTTCTTC. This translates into CASSRYGRVGSNNEQFF.

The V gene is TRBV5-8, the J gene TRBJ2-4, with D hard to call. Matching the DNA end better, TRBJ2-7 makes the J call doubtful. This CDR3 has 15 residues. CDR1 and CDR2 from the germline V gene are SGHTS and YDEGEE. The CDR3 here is CASSPRLVHSYEQYF. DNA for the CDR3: TGTGCCAGCAGCCCCCGGCTAGTGCACTCCTACGAGCAGTACTTC.

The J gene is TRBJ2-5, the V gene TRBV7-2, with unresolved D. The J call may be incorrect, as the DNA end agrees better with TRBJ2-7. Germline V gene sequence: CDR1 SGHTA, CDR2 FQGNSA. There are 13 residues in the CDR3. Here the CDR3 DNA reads TGTGCCAGCAGCTTTTTACGGGTTTACGAGCAGTACTTC. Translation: CASSFLRVYEQYF.

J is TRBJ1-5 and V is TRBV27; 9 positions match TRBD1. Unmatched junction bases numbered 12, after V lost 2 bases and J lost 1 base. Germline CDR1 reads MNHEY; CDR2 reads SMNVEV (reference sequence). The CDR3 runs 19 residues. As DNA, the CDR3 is TGTGCCAGCAGTTTAAGGGGACAGGGCTTGATTGGGAGCAATCAGCCCCAGCATTTT. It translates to CASSLRGQGLIGSNQPQHF.

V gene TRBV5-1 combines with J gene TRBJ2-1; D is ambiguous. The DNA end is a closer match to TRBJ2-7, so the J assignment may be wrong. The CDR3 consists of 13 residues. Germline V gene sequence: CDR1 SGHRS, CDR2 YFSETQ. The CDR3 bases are TGCGCCAGCAGCTTGCCAGGAAACAATGAGCAGTACTTC. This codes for CASSLPGNNEQYF.

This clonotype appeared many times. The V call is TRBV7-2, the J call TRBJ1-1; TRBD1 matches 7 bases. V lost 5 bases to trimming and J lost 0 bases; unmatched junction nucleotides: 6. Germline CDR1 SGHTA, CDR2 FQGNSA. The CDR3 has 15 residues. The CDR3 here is CASSPTTGMNTEAFF. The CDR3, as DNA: TGTGCCAGCAGCCCGACGACAGGGATGAACACTGAAGCTTTCTTT.

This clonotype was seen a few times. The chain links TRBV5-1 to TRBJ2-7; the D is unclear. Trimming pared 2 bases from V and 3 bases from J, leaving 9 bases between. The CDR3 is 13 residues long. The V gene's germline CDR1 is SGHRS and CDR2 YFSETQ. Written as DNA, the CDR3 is TGCGCCAGCAGCTTTCTCTTGGACTACGAGCAGTACTTC. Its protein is CASSFLLDYEQYF.